This is a list of T cell receptor beta chains from one sample in a study of cytomegalovirus exposure and HLA in healthy donors. Assay: immunoSEQ multiplex PCR; the TCRdb copy retains only in-frame clones and omits some. Found here are around 120,000 clones, around three quarters of them singletons; the top ten hold approximately 4%. The sequenced material came from PBMCs. The receptors were gathered from a man aged 25-40 years in good health and CMV-seropositive. CDR3s include the opening cysteine and the closing phenylalanine or tryptophan. A D gene is named only where the DNA matches it firmly. Clone sizes are given selectively: once, few, many, or a class where the clone is expanded.

D	V	size	J	DNA	CDR3
TRBD1	TRBV29-1	.	TRBJ2-1	TGCAGCGCTCAACAGGGGGGCTACAATGAGCAGTTCTTC	CSAQQGGYNEQFF
.	TRBV10-3	.	TRBJ1-6	TGTGCCATCAGTGAGAGAAGAGTCAATTCACCCCTCCACTTT	CAISERRVNSPLHF
TRBD1	TRBV9	few	TRBJ1-5	TGTGCCAGCAGCGCGACAGGGGGGTTAAATCAGCCCCAGCATTTT	CASSATGGLNQPQHF
.	TRBV5-1	.	TRBJ2-5	TGCGCCAGCAGCTTCCCAGGGGACGAGACCCAGTACTTC	CASSFPGDETQYF
TRBD1	TRBV18	.	TRBJ1-5	TGTGCCAGCTCACCCCGGACAGGGTTAGGCAATCAGCCCCAGCATTTT	CASSPRTGLGNQPQHF
TRBD2	TRBV9	.	TRBJ2-4	TGTGCCAGCAGCGCCAGACGGGGGGGGAACAGTCAGTACTTC	CASSARRGGNSQYF
.	TRBV27	.	TRBJ1-1	TGTGCCAGCAGTTTTAGGGGCGCGGACACTGAAGCTTTCTTT	CASSFRGADTEAFF
.	TRBV5-4	.	TRBJ1-4	TGTGCCAGCAGCCGAGGGACGGCTAGCGCCAATGAAAAACTGTTTTTT	CASSRGTASANEKLFF
TRBD1	TRBV30	.	TRBJ1-1	TGTGCCTGGAGTAGGGGGCGGAGGACTGAAGCTTTCTTT	CAWSRGRRTEAFF
.	TRBV9	.	TRBJ2-1	TGTGCCAGCAGCGTCCGGGACTCCAACAATGAGCAGTTCTTC	CASSVRDSNNEQFF
.	TRBV6-1	.	TRBJ2-3	TGTGCCAGCAGTGAACCTAGCACAGATACGCAGTATTTT	CASSEPSTDTQYF
.	TRBV18	.	TRBJ1-2	TGTGCCAGCTCACCAGGGCAGGGTTTCGATGGCTACACCTTC	CASSPGQGFDGYTF
.	TRBV7-2	.	TRBJ1-3	TGTGCCAGCAGCTTAGCATGGGCAACCTCTGGAAACACCATATATTTT	CASSLAWATSGNTIYF
TRBD2	TRBV10-3	.	TRBJ2-5	TGTGCCACCCGACTAGCGGGAGAGGGGGAGACCCAGTACTTC	CATRLAGEGETQYF
TRBD1	TRBV4-1	.	TRBJ2-7	TGCGCCAGCAGCAGGGGACAGGGTGCCTTCGGCTCCTACGAGCAGTACTTC	CASSRGQGAFGSYEQYF
.	TRBV19	few	TRBJ1-5	TGTGCCAGTAGTATAGGCGGGGGAGGGAATCAGCCCCAGCATTTT	CASSIGGGGNQPQHF
.	TRBV27	once	TRBJ2-7	TGTGCCAGCAGTCCCCAGGGGATCTTTTCCTACGAGCAGTACTTC	CASSPQGIFSYEQYF
TRBD1	TRBV6-6	.	TRBJ2-5	TGTGCCAGCAGCCCTACCGGGACAGGAGGCGAGACCCAGTACTTC	CASSPTGTGGETQYF
.	TRBV7-3	.	TRBJ1-2	TGTGCCAGCAGCAAGGACAGATCTAACTATGGCTACACCTTC	CASSKDRSNYGYTF
.	TRBV28	.	TRBJ2-7	TGTGCCAGCAGTTTTGGTGGAGCTTCCTACGAGCAGTACTTC	CASSFGGASYEQYF
.	TRBV5-6	few	TRBJ1-4	TGTGCCAGCAGCTCCACCGCAGGTGGAGAAAAACTGTTTTTT	CASSSTAGGEKLFF
TRBD1	TRBV7-3	.	TRBJ2-2	TGTGCCAGCAGCTTACAGGGGGCAGACACCGGGGAGCTGTTTTTT	CASSLQGADTGELFF
.	TRBV7-2	once	TRBJ2-4	TGTGCCAGCAGCCCTGACAGGCCCGTAGCCAAAAACATTCAGTACTTC	CASSPDRPVAKNIQYF
TRBD2	TRBV9	.	TRBJ2-1	TGTGCCAGCAGCCTAGATAGCGGGGCTAACAATGAGCAGTTCTTC	CASSLDSGANNEQFF
.	TRBV10-3	.	TRBJ1-5	TGTGCCATCATGTCGGGGGTCGGGCAGCCCCAGCATTTT	CAIMSGVGQPQHF
TRBD1	TRBV29-1	.	TRBJ2-2	TGCAGCGTCAGACCAGGGGGGAACACCGGGGAGCTGTTTTTT	CSVRPGGNTGELFF
.	TRBV4-1	once	TRBJ2-5	TGCGCCAGCAGCCGCGAGGCGGCAGGGCAAGAGACCCAGTACTTC	CASSREAAGQETQYF
.	TRBV6-5	.	TRBJ1-5	TGTGCCAGCAGACAGGATTATAGCAATCAGCCCCAGCATTTT	CASRQDYSNQPQHF
.	TRBV28	.	TRBJ2-1	TGTGCCAGTCGCGAGGACTCCTACAATGAGCAGTTCTTC	CASREDSYNEQFF
.	TRBV5-1	few	TRBJ1-2	TGTGCCAGCAGCTTGGTGGGCACACATGGCTACACCTTC	CASSLVGTHGYTF
TRBD2	TRBV28	.	TRBJ2-2	TGTGCCAGCAGCCCTTCGACTAGCGGTGGACCCGGGGAGCTGTTTTTT	CASSPSTSGGPGELFF
.	TRBV29-1	.	TRBJ1-1	TGCAGCGTTGTGCCAAACAGGGAGAACACTGAAGCTTTCTTT	CSVVPNRENTEAFF
TRBD1	TRBV2	.	TRBJ1-5	TGTGCCAGCAAGCGCAAGGACAGGGGTGCTCAGCCCCAGCATTTT	CASKRKDRGAQPQHF
.	TRBV7-3	.	TRBJ2-7	TGTGCCAGCAGCTTAACGCGGCGAGGGAACTACGAGCAGTACTTC	CASSLTRRGNYEQYF
.	TRBV9	.	TRBJ1-2	TGTGCCAGCAGCGTGGGCCAGTATGGCTACACCTTC	CASSVGQYGYTF
.	TRBV5-6	few	TRBJ2-7	TGTGCCAGCAGCTTATATCAGGGCTACGAGCAGTACTTC	CASSLYQGYEQYF
.	TRBV6-5	.	TRBJ2-7	TGTGCCAGCGGCGGCTTGGGAGGACCCTACGAGCAGTACTTC	CASGGLGGPYEQYF
TRBD1	TRBV7-9	.	TRBJ2-5	TGTGCCAGCAGCCCCGTCCCGGGACAGGGGACGGAGACCCAGTACTTC	CASSPVPGQGTETQYF
.	TRBV28	.	TRBJ2-5	TGTGCCAGCAGGCCACCCCAGGGGCCTCGGAGGAAGGAGACCCAGTACTTC	CASRPPQGPRRKETQYF
TRBD1	TRBV11-3	.	TRBJ1-2	TGTGCCAGCAGCCTTGACAGGGGCTATGGCTACACCTTC	CASSLDRGYGYTF
TRBD2	TRBV5-1	few	TRBJ2-2	TGCGCCAGCAGCTTGGGCCTAGCGGGGGCCTACATATCGAACACCGGGGAGCTGTTTTTT	CASSLGLAGAYISNTGELFF
TRBD1	TRBV6-5	.	TRBJ2-7	TGTGCCAGCAGACGGGGACAGGGGCCCTCCTACGAGCAGTACTTC	CASRRGQGPSYEQYF
TRBD1	TRBV15	.	TRBJ1-5	TGTGCCACCAGCAGAGGCGGGACAGACAATCAGCCCCAGCATTTT	CATSRGGTDNQPQHF
TRBD1	TRBV5-4	once	TRBJ1-1	TGTGCCAGCAGCTTGTTGGGACAGGGGAACACTGAAGCTTTCTTT	CASSLLGQGNTEAFF
TRBD2	TRBV7-2	.	TRBJ2-5	TGTGCCAGCAGCTTAGAGCTGTCGGGGGGGCCACAGACCCAGTACTTC	CASSLELSGGPQTQYF
TRBD1	TRBV5-1	.	TRBJ2-7	TGCGCCAGCAGCACGGCGGACAGGGACGTTCGAGGAGCCACCTACGAGCAGTACTTC	CASSTADRDVRGATYEQYF
TRBD1	TRBV6-1	many	TRBJ1-6	TGTGCCAGCACACCCCGGGACAGCAATTCACCCCTCCACTTT	CASTPRDSNSPLHF